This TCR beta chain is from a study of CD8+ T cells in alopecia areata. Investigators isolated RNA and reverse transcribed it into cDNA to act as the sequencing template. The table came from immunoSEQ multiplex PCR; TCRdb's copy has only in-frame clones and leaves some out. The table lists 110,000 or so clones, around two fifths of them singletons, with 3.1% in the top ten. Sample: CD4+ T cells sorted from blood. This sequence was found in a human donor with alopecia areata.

The DNA of the CDR3 is TGCGCCAGTACGGACTTCTCTGGGGCCAACGTCCTGACTTTC. Translated, it gives CASTDFSGANVLTF. J is TRBJ2-6 and V is TRBV5-1; a weak D match, TRBD2 (5 bases). Germline CDR1 and CDR2: SGHRS and YFSETQ. The ends were cut back, 8 bases at V and 0 bases at J, with 9 bases in the middle. This CDR3 comprises 14 residues.